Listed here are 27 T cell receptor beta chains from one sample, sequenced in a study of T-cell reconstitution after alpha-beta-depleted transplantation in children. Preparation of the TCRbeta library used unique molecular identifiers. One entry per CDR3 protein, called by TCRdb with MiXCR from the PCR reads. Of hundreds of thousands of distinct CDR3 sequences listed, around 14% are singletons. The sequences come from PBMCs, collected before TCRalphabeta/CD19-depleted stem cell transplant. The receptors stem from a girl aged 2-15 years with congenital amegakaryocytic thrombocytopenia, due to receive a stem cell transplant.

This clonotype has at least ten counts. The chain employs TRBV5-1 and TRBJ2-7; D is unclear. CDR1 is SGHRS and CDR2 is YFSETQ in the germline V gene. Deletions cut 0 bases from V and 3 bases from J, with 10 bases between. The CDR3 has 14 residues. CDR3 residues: CASSLAREHYEQYF. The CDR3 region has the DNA TGCGCCAGCAGCTTGGCTAGGGAACACTACGAGCAGTACTTC.

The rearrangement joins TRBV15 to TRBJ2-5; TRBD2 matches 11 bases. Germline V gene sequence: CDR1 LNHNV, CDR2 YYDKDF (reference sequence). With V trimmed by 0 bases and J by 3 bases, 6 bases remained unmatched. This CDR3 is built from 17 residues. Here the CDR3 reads CATSRDRGLAVKETQYF. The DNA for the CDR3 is TGTGCCACCAGCAGAGATAGGGGACTAGCGGTAAAAGAGACCCAGTACTTC. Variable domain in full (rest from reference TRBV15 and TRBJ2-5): DAMVIQNPRYQVTQFGKPVTLSCSQTLNHNVMYWYQQKSSQAPKLLFHYYDKDFNNEADTPDNFQSRRPNTSFCFLDIRSPGLGDTAMYLCATSRDRGLAVKETQYFGPGTRLLVL.

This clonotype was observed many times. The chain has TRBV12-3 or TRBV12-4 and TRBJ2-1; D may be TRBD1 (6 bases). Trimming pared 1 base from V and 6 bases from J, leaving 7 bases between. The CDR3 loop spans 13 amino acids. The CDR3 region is CASSLVQGNEQFF. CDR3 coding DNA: TGTGCCAGCAGTTTAGTACAGGGCAATGAGCAGTTCTTC.

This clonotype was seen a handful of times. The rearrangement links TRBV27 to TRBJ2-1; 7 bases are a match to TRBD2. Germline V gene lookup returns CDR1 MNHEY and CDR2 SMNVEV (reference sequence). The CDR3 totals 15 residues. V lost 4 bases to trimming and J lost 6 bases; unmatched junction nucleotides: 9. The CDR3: CASSWGGTHLNEQFF. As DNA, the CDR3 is TGTGCCAGCAGTTGGGGGGGGACGCACCTCAATGAGCAGTTCTTC.

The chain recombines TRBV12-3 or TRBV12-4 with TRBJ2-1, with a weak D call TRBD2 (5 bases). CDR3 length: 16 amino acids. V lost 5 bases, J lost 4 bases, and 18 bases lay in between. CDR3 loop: CASSVNLAQLYNEQFF. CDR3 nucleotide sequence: TGTGCCAGCAGTGTAAACTTAGCGCAGCTTTACAATGAGCAGTTCTTC.

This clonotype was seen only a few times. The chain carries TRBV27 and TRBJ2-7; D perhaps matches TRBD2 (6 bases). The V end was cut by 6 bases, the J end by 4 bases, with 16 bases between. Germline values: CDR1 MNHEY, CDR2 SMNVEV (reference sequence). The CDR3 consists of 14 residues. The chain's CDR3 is CASSRLVGEYEQYF. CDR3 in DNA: TGTGCCAGCAGCCGACTAGTAGGGGAATACGAGCAGTACTTC.

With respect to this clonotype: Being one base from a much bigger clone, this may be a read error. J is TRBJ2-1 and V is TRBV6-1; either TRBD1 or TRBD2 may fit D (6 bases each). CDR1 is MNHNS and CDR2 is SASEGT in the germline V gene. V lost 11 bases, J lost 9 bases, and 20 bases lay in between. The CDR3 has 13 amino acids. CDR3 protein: CAGFTGTGGEQFF. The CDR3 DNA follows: TGTGCCGGCTTTACAGGGACCGGGGGTGAGCAGTTCTTC.

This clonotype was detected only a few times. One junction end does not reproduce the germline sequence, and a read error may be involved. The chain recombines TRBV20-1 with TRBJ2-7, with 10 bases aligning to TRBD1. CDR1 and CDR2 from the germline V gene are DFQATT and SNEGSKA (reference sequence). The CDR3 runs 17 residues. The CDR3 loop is CCARDQGGTGDHYEQYF. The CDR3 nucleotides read TGCTGTGCTAGAGATCAGGGGGGGACAGGGGATCACTACGAGCAGTACTTC.

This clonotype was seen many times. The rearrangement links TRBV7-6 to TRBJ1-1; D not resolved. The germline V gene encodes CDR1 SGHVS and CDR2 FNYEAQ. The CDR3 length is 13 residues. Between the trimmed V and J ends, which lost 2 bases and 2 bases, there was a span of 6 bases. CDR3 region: CASSLSQNTEAFF. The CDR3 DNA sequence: TGTGCCAGCAGCTTAAGTCAAAACACTGAAGCTTTCTTT.

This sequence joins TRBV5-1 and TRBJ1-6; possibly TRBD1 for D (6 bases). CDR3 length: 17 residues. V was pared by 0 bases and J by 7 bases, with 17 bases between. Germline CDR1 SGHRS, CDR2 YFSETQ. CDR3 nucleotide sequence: TGCGCCAGCAGCTTGGCTTCTGGGGGGCCACGGAATTCACCCCTCCACTTT. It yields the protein CASSLASGGPRNSPLHF. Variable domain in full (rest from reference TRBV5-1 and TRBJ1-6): KAGVTQTPRYLIKTRGQQVTLSCSPISGHRSVSWYQQTPGQGLQFLFEYFSETQRNKGNFPGRFSGRQFSNSRSEMNVSTLELGDSALYLCASSLASGGPRNSPLHFGNGTRLTVT.

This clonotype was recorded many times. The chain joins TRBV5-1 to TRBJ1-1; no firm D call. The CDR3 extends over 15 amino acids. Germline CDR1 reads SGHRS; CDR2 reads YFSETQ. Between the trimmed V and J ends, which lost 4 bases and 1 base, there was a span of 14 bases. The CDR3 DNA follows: TGCGCCAGCAGCCGGGAGGCGTCGGGGAACACTGAAGCTTTCTTT. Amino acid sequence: CASSREASGNTEAFF.

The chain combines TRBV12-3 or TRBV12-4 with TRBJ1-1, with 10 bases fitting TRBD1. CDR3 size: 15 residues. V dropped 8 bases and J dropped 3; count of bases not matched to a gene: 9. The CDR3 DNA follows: TGTGCCAGCCGGCGGGACAGGGGATTGTACACTGAAGCTTTCTTT. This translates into CASRRDRGLYTEAFF.

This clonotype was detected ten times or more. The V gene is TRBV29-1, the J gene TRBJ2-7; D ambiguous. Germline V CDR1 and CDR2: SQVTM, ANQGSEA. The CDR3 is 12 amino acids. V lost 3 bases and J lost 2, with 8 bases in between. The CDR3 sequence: CSVEETTYEQYF. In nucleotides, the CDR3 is TGCAGCGTTGAGGAGACAACCTACGAGCAGTACTTC.

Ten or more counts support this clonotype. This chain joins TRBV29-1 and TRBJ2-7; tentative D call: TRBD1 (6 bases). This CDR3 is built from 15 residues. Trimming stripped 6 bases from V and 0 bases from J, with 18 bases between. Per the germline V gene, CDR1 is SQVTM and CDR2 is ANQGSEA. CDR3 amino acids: CSVTTQGWGSYEQYF. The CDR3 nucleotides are TGCAGCGTGACAACACAGGGTTGGGGCTCCTACGAGCAGTACTTC.

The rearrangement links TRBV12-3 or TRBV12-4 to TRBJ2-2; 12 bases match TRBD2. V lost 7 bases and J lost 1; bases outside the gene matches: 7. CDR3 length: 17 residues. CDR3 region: CASILTSGRRNTGELFF. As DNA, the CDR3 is TGTGCCAGCATCCTGACTAGCGGGAGAAGGAACACCGGGGAGCTGTTTTTT.

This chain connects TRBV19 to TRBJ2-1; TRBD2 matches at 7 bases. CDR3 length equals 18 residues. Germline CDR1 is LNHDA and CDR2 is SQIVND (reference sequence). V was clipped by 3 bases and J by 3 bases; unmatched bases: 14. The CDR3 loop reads CASSIVGGRGLLYNEQFF. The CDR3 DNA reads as TGTGCCAGTAGTATCGTGGGCGGGAGAGGACTGCTCTACAATGAGCAGTTCTTC.

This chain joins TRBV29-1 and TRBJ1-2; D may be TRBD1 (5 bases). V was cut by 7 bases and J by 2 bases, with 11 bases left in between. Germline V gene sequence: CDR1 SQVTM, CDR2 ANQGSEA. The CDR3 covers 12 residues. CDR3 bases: TGCAGCGCTCTGACAGAGAACTATGGCTACACCTTC. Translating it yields CSALTENYGYTF. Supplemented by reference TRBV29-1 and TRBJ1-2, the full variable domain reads SAVISQKPSRDICQRGTSLTIQCQVDSQVTMMFWYRQQPGQSLTLIATANQGSEATYESGFVIDKFPISRPNLTFSTLTVSNMSPEDSSIYLCSALTENYGYTFGSGTRLTVV.

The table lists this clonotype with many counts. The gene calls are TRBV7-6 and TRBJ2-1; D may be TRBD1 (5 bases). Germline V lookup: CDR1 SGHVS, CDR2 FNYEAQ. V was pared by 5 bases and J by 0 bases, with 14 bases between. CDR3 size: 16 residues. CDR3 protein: CASSPRLQGSYNEQFF. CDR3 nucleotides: TGTGCCAGCAGCCCACGTCTGCAGGGCTCCTACAATGAGCAGTTCTTC. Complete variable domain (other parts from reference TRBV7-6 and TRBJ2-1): GAGVSQSPRYKVTKRGQDVALRCDPISGHVSLYWYRQALGQGPEFLTYFNYEAQQDKSGLPNDRFSAERPEGSISTLTIQRTEQRDSAMYRCASSPRLQGSYNEQFFGPGTRLTVL.

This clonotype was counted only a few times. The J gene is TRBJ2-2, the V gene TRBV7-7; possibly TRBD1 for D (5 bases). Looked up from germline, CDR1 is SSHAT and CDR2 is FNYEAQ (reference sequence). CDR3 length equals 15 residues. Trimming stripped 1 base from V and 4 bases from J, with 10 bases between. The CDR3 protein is CASSLVGRGTGELFF. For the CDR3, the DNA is TGTGCCAGCAGCTTAGTGGGGCGAGGCACCGGGGAGCTGTTTTTT.

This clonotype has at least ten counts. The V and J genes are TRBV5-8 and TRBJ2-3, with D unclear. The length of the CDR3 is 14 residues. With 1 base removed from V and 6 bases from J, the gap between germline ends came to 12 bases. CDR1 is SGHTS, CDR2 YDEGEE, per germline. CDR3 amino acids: CASSLPPSVDTQYF. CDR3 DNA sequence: TGTGCCAGCAGCTTGCCACCATCAGTGGATACGCAGTATTTT. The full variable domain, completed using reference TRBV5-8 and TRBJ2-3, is EAGVTQSPTHLIKTRGQQATLRCSPISGHTSVYWYQQALGLGLQFLLWYDEGEERNRGNFPPRFSGRQFPNYSSELNVNALELEDSALYLCASSLPPSVDTQYFGPGTRLTVL.

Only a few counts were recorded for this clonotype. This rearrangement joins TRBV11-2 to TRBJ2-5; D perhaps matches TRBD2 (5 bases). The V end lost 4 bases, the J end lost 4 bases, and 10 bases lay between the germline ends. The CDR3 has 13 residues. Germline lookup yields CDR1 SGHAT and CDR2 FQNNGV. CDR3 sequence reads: CASSSDFPETQYF. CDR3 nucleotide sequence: TGTGCCAGCAGCTCGGACTTCCCAGAGACCCAGTACTTC. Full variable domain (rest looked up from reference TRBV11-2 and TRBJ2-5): EAGVAQSPRYKIIEKRQSVAFWCNPISGHATLYWYQQILGQGPKLLIQFQNNGVVDDSQLPKDRFSAERLKGVDSTLKIQPAKLEDSAVYLCASSSDFPETQYFGPGTRLLVL.

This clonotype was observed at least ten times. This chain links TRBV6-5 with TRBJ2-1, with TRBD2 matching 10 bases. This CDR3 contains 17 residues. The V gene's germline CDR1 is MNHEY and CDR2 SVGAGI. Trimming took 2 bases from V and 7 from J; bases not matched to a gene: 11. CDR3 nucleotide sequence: TGTGCCAGCAGTTACGTCCTAGCGGGAGATGGTGGGAATGAGCAGTTCTTC. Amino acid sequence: CASSYVLAGDGGNEQFF.

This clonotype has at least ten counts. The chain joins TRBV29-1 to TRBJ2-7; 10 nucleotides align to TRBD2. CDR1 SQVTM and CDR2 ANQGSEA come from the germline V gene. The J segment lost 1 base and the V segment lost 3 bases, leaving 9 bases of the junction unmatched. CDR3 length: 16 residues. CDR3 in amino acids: CSVESGGTSVSYEQYF. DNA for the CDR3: TGCAGCGTTGAGAGTGGGGGGACTAGCGTATCCTACGAGCAGTACTTC.

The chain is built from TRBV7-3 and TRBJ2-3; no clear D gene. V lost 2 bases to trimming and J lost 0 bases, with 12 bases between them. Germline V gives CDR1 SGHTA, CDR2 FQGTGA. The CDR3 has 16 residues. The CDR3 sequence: CASSLEVGISTDTQYF. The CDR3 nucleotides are TGTGCCAGCAGCTTAGAAGTGGGGATAAGCACAGATACGCAGTATTTT.

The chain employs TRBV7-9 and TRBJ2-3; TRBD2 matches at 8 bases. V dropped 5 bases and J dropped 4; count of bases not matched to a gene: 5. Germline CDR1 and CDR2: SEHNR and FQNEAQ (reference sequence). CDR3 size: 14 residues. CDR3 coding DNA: TGTGCCAGCAGCATCGGGGGGGGTGCAGATACGCAGTATTTT. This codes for CASSIGGGADTQYF.

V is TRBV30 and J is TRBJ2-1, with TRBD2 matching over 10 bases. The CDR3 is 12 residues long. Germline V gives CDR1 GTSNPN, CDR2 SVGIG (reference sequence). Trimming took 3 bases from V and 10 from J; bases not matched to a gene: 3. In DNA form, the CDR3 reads TGTGCCTGGAGGGCTAGCGGGAGAGAGCAGTTCTTC. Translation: CAWRASGREQFF.

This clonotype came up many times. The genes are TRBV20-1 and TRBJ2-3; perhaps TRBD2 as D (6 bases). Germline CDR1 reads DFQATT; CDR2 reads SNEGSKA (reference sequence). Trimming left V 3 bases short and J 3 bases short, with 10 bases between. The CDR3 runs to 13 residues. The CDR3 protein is CSASGRETDTQYF. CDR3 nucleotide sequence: TGCAGTGCTAGCGGTCGGGAGACAGATACGCAGTATTTT.